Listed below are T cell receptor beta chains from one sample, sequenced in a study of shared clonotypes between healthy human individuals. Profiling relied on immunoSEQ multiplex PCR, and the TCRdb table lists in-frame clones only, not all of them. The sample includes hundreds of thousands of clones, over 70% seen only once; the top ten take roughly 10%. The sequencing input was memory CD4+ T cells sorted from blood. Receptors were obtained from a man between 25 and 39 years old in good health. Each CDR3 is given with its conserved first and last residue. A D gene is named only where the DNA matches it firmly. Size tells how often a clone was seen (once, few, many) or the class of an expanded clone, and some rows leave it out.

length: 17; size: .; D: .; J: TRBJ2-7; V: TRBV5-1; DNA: TGCGCCAGCAGCTTGGGGCCCGGAGTGGCTCTCTCCTACGAGCAGTACTTC; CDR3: CASSLGPGVALSYEQYF
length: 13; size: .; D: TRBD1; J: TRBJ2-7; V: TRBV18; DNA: TGTGCCAGCTCACCCGGGACAGGGGACGAGCAGTACTTC; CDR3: CASSPGTGDEQYF
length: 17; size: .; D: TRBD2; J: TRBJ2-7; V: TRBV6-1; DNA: TGTGCCAGCAGTGAAACGGGACTAGCGGGAGGTAACTCCGAGCAGTACTTC; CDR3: CASSETGLAGGNSEQYF
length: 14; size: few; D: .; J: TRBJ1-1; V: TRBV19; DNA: TGTGCCAGTAGTATAGAAGGGGTGAACACTGAAGCTTTCTTT; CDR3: CASSIEGVNTEAFF
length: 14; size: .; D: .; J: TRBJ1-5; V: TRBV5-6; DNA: TGTGCCAGCAGCTTGGCCTCGGGCAATCAGCCCCAGCATTTT; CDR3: CASSLASGNQPQHF
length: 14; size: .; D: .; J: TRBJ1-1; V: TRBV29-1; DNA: TGCAGCGTCACGCCACGGGAGCCGAACACTGAAGCTTTCTTT; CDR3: CSVTPREPNTEAFF
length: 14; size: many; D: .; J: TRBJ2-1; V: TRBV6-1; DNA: TGTGCCAGCAGTGACTGGAGCTCCTACAATGAGCAGTTCTTC; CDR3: CASSDWSSYNEQFF
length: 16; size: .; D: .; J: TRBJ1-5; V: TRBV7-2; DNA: TGTGCCAGCAGCTTAGGATCGTGGGGAAGCAATCAGCCCCAGCATTTT; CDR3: CASSLGSWGSNQPQHF
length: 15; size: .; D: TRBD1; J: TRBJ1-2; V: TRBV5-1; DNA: TGCGCCAGCAGCCACCTCACAGGGGAGAACTATGGCTACACCTTC; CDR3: CASSHLTGENYGYTF
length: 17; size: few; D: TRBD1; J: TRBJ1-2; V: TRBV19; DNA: TGTGCCAGTAGGACCGGCCGGGACAGGGGGGAAAGCTATGGCTACACCTTC; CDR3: CASRTGRDRGESYGYTF
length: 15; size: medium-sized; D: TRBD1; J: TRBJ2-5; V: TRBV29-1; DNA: TGCAGCGTTGAACCCGACAGGGGACGCCAAGAGACCCAGTACTTC; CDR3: CSVEPDRGRQETQYF
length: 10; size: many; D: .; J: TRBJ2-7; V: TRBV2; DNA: TGTGCCAGCAGTGAAGTTGAGCAGTACTTC; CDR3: CASSEVEQYF
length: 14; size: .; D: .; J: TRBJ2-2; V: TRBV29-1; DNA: TGCAGCGGTGGGACATTCCCCAACACCGGGGAGCTGTTTTTT; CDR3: CSGGTFPNTGELFF
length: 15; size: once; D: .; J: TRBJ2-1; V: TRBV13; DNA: TGTGCCAGCAGCCCTCGACAGAACTCCTACAATGAGCAGTTCTTC; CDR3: CASSPRQNSYNEQFF
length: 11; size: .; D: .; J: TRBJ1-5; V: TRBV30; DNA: TGTGCCTGGAGTGTAGGTCAGCCCCAGCATTTT; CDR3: CAWSVGQPQHF
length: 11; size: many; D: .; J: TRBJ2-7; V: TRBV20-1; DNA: TGCAGTGGCGAGGTGAGGCGCGAGCAGTACTTC; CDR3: CSGEVRREQYF
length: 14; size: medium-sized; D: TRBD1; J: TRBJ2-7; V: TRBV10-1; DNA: TGCGCCAGCAGCGACCACAGGGGATCCTACGAGCAGTACTTC; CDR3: CASSDHRGSYEQYF
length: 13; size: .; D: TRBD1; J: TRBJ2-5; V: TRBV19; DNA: TGTGCCAGTCAGGACAGGGGGGAGAAGACCCAGTACTTC; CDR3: CASQDRGEKTQYF
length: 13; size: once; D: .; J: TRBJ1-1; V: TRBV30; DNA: TGTGCCTGGAGACAGGGAAGGTGGACTGAAGCTTTCTTT; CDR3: CAWRQGRWTEAFF
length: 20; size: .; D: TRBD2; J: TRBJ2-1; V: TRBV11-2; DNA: TGTGCCAGCAGCTTAGATCGGGCTCTAGCGGCGGTTACCCTCTACAATGAGCAGTTCTTC; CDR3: CASSLDRALAAVTLYNEQFF
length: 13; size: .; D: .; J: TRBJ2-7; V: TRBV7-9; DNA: TGTGCCAGCAGCCTCCGAGCAGGGTACGAGCAGTACTTC; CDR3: CASSLRAGYEQYF
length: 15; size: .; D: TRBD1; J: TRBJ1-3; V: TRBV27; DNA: TGTGCCAGCAGCGCCGCGACAGGGCCTGGAAACACCATATATTTT; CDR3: CASSAATGPGNTIYF
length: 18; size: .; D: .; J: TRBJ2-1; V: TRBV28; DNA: TGTGCCAGCAGTCTGACTGACCTACGGCCGACGAACGGGGGTGAGCAGTTCTTC; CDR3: CASSLTDLRPTNGGEQFF
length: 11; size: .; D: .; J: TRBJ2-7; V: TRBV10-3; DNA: TGTGCCATCAGTCCCCCAGGCGAGCAGTACTTC; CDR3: CAISPPGEQYF
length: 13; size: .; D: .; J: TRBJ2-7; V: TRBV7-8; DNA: TGTGCCAGCAGCTCGGGAATCTCCTACGAGCAGTACTTC; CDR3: CASSSGISYEQYF
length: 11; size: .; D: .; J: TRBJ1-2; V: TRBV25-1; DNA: TGTGCCAGCAGTGAGGTCGACGGCTACACCTTC; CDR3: CASSEVDGYTF
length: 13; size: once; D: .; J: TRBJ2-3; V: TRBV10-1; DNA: TGCGCCAGCAGTGAAACCTGGGCAGATACGCAGTATTTT; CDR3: CASSETWADTQYF
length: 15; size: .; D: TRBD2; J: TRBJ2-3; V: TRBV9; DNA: TGTGCCAGCAGCCGAGCGGGAGGGTACACAGATACGCAGTATTTT; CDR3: CASSRAGGYTDTQYF
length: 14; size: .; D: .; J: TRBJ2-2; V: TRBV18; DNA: TGTGCCAGCTCACCAAGACTAGAGGCCGGGGAGCTGTTTTTT; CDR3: CASSPRLEAGELFF
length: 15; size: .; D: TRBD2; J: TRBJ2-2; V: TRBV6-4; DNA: TGTGCCAGCAGTGAAGCGGGAGGGCACACCGGGGAGCTGTTTTTT; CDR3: CASSEAGGHTGELFF
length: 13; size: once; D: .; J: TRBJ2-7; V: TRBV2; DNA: TGTGCCAGCAGTGTCCCCCTAACCTACGAGCAGTACTTC; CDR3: CASSVPLTYEQYF
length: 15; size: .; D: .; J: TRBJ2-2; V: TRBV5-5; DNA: TGTGCCAGCAGCCAACTTGGAAGACTCACCGGGGAGCTGTTTTTT; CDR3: CASSQLGRLTGELFF
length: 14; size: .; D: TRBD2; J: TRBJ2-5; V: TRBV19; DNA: TGTGCCAGTAAAGTAGCGGGCGGGCAAGAGACCCAGTACTTC; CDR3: CASKVAGGQETQYF
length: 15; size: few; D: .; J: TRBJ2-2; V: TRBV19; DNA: TGTGCCAGTAGTGACCGGGCCCTTAACACCGGGGAGCTGTTTTTT; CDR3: CASSDRALNTGELFF
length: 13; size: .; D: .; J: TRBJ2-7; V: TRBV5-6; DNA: TGTGCCAGCAGCTTGATACAGGGCTACGAGCAGTACTTC; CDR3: CASSLIQGYEQYF
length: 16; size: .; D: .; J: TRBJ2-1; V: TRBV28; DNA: TGTGCCAGCAGCCCTGTTCGGACTACAATCTACAATGAGCAGTTCTTC; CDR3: CASSPVRTTIYNEQFF
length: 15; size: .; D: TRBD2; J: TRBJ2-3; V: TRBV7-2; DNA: TGTGCCAGCAGCAGTCGGACTAGCGGGAGTGATACGCAGTATTTT; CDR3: CASSSRTSGSDTQYF
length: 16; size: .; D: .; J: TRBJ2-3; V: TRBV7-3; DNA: TGTGCCAGCAGCTTAACGCCCGGGGATATCGGGGATACGCAGTATTTT; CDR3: CASSLTPGDIGDTQYF
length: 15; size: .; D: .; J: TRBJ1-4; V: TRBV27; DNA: TGTGCCAGCAGTTTTAGGTCAGGTTGGGGAGAAAAACTGTTTTTT; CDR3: CASSFRSGWGEKLFF
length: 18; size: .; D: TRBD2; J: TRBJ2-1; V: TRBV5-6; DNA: TGTGCCAGCCTGAGTGTCACTAGCGGGAGGGCCAATAGGAATGAGCAGTTCTTC; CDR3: CASLSVTSGRANRNEQFF
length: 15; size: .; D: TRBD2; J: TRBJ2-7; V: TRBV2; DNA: TGTGCCAGCAGTCGGACTAGCGGAAGCTCCTACGAGCAGTACTTC; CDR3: CASSRTSGSSYEQYF
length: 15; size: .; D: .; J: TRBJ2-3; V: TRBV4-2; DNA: TGTGCCAGCAGCCAAGTGTGGCAGGTATCAGATACGCAGTATTTT; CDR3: CASSQVWQVSDTQYF
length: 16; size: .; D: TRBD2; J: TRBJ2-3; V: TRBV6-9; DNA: TGTGCCAGCAGTTCCCCTCGAGCGGGAGGGGTAGATACGCAGTATTTT; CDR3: CASSSPRAGGVDTQYF
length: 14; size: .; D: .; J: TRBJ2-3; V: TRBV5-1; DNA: TGCGCCAGCAGCTTGGGTTTCGGGTCAGATACGCAGTATTTT; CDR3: CASSLGFGSDTQYF
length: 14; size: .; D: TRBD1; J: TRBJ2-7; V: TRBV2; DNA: TGTGCCAGCAGACAGACAGGGAGCTCCTACGAGCAGTACTTC; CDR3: CASRQTGSSYEQYF
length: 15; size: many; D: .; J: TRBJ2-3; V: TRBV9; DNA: TGTGCCAGCAGCGTGACAGGGAGCGGGGCAGATACGCAGTATTTT; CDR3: CASSVTGSGADTQYF
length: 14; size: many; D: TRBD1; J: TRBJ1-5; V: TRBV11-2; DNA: TGTGCCAGCACATTAGACAGGGACAATCAGCCCCAGCATTTT; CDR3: CASTLDRDNQPQHF
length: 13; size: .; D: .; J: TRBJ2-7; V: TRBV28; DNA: TGTGCCAGCAGTTTGACAGCCACCTACGAGCAGTACTTC; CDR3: CASSLTATYEQYF
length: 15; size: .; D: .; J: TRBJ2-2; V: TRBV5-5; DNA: TGTGCCAGCAGCTTGGCTCTGGGGAGCACCGGGGAGCTGTTTTTT; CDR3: CASSLALGSTGELFF
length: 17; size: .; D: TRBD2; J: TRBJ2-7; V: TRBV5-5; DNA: TGTGCCAGCAGCTTGGATCTAGCGGGAGCCCTACTAGGTGAGCAGTACTTC; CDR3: CASSLDLAGALLGEQYF
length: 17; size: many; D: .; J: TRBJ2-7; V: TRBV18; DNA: TGTGCCAGCTCACCATCGGCGGACGGTGCGAGCTCCTACGAGCAGTACTTC; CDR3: CASSPSADGASSYEQYF